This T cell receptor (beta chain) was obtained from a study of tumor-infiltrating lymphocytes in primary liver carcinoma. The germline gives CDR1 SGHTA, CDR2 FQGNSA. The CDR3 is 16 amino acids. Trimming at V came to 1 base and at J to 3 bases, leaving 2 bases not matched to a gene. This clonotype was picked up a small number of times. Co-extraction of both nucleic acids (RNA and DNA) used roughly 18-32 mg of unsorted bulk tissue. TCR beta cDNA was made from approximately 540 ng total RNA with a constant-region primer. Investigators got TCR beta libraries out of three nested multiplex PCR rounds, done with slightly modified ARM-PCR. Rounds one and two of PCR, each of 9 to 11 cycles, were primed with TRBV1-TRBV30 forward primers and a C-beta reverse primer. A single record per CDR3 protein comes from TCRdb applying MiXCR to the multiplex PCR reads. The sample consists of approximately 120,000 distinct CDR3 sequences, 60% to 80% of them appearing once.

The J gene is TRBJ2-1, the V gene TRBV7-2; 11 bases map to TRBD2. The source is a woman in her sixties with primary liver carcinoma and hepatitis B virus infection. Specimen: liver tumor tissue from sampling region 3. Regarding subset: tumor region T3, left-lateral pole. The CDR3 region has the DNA TGTGCCAGCAGCTTAGGTAGCGGGGGGGTCTACAATGAGCAGTTCTTC. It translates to CASSLGSGGVYNEQFF.